This T cell receptor beta chain derives from a study of human T cells and chemical hapten exposure. Study-wide context: Mostly female patients had alopecia areata, totalis or universalis.

Described time point: patch test 2, 6 weeks after DPC sensitization. Noted treatment: therapeutic diphenylcyclopropenone sensitization with weekly scalp DPC. Unfractionated whole blood yielded the extracted total RNA. This CDR3 is 17 amino acids long. The V gene end was trimmed by 4 bases and the J gene end by 0 bases; junction bases not matched to a gene: 9. Germline loops: CDR1 LGHNA, CDR2 YNFKEQ. MiXCR, applied by TCRdb to the RACE reads, yields one record per CDR3 protein. The sample yields 330,000 or so distinct CDR3 sequences, about 6.9% seen once. The source of this sequence is a young woman with alopecia areata. Some clones in this sample may be carry-over from other donors' samples. The sample was whole blood, taken in connection with sensitization to the hapten diphenylcyclopropenone (DPC). The V and J genes are TRBV4-2 and TRBJ1-5; 7 bases fit TRBD1. The CDR3 protein is CASSPKGQAYSNQPQHF. The CDR3, as DNA: TGTGCCAGCAGCCCCAAAGGACAGGCCTATAGCAATCAGCCCCAGCATTTT.